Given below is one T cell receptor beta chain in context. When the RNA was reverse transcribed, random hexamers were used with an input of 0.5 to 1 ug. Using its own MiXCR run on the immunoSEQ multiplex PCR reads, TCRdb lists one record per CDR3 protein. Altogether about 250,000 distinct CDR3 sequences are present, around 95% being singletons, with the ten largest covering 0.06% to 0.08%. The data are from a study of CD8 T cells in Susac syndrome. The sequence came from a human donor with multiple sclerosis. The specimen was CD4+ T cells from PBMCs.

Written as DNA, the CDR3 is TGTGCCACCGGGAGGGACAGAAACACCGGGGAGCTGTTTTTT. It is translated as CATGRDRNTGELFF. This chain joins TRBV24-1 and TRBJ2-2, with D perhaps assigned TRBD1 or TRBD2 (7 bases each). The CDR3 spans 14 residues. The V gene lost 9 bases and the J gene lost 2 bases, with 12 bases spanning the gap. Germline V CDR1 and CDR2: KGHDR, SFDVKD.